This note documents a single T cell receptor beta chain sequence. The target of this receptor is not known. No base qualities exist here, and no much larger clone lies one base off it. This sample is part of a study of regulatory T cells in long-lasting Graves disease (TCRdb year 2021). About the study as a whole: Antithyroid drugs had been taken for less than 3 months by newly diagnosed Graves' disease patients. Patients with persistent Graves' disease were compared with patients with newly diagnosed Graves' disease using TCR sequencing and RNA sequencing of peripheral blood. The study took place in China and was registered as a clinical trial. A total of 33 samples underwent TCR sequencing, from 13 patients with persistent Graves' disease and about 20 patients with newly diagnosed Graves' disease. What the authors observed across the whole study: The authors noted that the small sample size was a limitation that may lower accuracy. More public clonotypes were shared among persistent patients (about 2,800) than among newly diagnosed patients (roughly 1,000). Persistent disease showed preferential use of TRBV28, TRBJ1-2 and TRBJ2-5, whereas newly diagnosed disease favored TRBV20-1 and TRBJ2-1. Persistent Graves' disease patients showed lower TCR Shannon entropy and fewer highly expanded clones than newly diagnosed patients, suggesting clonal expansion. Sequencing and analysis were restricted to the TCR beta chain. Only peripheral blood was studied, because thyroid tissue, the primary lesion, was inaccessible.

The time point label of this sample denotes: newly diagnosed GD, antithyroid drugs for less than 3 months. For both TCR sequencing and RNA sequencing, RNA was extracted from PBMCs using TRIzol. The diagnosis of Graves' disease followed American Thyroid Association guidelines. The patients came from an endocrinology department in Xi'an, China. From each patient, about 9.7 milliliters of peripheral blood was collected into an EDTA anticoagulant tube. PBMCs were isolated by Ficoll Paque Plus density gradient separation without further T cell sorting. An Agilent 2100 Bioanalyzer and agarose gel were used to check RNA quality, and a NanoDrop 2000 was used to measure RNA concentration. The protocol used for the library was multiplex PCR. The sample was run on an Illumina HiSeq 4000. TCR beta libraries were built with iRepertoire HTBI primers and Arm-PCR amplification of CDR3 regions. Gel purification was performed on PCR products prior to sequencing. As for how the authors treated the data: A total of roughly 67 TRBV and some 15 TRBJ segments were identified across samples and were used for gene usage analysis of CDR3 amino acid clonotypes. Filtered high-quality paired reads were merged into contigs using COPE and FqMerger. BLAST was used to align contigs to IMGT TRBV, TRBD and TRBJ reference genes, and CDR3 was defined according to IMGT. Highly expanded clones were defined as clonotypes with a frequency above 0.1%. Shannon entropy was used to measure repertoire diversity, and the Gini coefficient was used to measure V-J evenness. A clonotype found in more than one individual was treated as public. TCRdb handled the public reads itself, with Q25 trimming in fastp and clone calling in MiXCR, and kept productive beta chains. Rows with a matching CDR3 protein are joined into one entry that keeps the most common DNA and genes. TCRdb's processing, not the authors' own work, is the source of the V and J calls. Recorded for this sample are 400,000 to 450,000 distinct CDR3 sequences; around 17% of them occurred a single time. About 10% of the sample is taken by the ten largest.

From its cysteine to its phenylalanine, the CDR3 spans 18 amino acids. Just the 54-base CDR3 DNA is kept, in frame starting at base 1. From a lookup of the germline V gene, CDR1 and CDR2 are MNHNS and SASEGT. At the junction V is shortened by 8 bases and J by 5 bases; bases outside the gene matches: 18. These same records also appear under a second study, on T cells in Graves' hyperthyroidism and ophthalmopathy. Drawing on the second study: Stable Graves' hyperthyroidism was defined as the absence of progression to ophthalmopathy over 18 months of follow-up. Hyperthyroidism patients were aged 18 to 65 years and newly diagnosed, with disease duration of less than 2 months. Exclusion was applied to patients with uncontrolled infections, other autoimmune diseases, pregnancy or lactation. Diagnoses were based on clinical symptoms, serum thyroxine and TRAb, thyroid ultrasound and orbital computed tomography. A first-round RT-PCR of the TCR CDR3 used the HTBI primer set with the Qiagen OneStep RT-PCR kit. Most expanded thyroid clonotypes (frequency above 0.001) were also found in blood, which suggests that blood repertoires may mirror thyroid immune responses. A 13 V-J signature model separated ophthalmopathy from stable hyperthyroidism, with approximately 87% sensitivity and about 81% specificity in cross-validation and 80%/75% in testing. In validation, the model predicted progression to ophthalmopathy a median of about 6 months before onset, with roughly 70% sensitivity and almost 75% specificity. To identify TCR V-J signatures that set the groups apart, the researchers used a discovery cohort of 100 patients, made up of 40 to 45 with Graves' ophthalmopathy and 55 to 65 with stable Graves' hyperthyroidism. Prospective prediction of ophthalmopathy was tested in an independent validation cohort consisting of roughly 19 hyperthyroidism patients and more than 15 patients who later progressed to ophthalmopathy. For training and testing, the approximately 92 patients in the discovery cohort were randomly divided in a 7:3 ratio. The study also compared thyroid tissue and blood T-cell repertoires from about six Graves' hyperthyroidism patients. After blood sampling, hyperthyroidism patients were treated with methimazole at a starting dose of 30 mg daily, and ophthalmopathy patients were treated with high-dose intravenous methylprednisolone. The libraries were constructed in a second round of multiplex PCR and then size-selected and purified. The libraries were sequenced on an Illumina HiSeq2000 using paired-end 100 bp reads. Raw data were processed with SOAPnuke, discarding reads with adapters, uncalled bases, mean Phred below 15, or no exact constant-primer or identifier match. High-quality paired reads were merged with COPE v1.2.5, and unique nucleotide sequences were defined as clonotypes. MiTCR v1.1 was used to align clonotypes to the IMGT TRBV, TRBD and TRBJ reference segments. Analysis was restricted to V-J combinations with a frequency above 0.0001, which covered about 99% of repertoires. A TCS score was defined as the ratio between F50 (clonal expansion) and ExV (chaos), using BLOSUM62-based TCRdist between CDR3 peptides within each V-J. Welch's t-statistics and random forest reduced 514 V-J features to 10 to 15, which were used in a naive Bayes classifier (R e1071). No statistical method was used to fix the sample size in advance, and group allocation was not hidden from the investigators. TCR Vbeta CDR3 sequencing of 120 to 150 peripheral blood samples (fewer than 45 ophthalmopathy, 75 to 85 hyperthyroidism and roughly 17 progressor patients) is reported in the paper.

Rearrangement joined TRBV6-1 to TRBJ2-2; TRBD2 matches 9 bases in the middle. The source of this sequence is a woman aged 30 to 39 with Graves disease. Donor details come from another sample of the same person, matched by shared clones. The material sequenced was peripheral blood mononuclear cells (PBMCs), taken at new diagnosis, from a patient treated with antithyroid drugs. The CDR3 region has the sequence CASGRGGGRARGTGELFF. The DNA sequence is TGTGCCAGCGGAAGGGGCGGCGGGAGGGCCCGAGGAACCGGGGAGCTGTTTTTT.